Presented here are 32 T cell receptor beta chains from one specimen sequenced in a study of blood T cell repertoires in COVID-19. Only in-frame clones appear in the TCRdb table, and some are missing; sequencing was by immunoSEQ multiplex PCR. The sample lists around 100,000 clones; around four fifths were seen once. What was sequenced was peripheral blood. The receptors here all came from a woman aged 70-85 years with acute or convalescent COVID-19.

The chain couples TRBV11-3 to TRBJ2-1; possible D gene TRBD1, 6 bases. CDR1 SGHNT and CDR2 YENEEA come from the germline V gene. Trimming cost V 3 bases and J 9 bases, with 18 bases left between them. The CDR3 length is 15 residues. CDR3: CASSLGDTPRGEQFF. The CDR3 region has the DNA TGTGCCAGCAGCTTGGGGGACACCCCTAGGGGTGAGCAGTTCTTC.

The rearrangement joins TRBV18 to TRBJ1-4; D gene uncertain. CDR3 length: 16 residues. Germline-derived CDR1 and CDR2 are KGHSH and LQKENI. Deletions cut 3 bases from V and 0 bases from J, with 11 bases between. The CDR3 region has the DNA TGTGCCAGCTCACCTTCTATGTCGACAACTAATGAAAAACTGTTTTTT. This translates into CASSPSMSTTNEKLFF.

The chain recombines TRBV19 with TRBJ1-2; 8 bases are shared with TRBD1. The CDR3 loop spans 12 amino acids. CDR1 is LNHDA and CDR2 is SQIVND in the germline V gene (reference sequence). The junction had 8 bases not matched to a gene; V was cut back by 8 bases and J by 9 bases. The CDR3 coding sequence is TGTGCCAGTTCTGGACAGGGCGGTAGCTACACCTTC. Its protein is CASSGQGGSYTF.

This clone has only one observation. This chain joins TRBV27 and TRBJ2-7; TRBD1 agrees at 7 bases. The CDR3 has 14 amino acids. The V segment lost 8 bases and the J segment 2 bases; nucleotides outside the gene matches: 9. Looked up from germline, CDR1 is MNHEY and CDR2 is SMNVEV (reference sequence). CDR3 sequence reads: CASRRQGDTYEQYV. The DNA of the CDR3 is TGTGCCAGCCGACGACAGGGAGACACCTACGAGCAGTACGTC.

A few counts support this clone. The chain is built from TRBV6-5 and TRBJ2-2; 8 bases align to TRBD2. The CDR3 is made up of 15 amino acids. The V and J ends lost 6 bases and 5 bases, in that order; junction bases with no gene match: 8. Germline assignment: CDR1 MNHEY and CDR2 SVGAGI. The chain's CDR3 is CASSLGGAATGELFF. The CDR3 nucleotides are TGTGCCAGCAGCCTCGGGGGGGCTGCTACCGGGGAGCTGTTTTTT.

The chain employs TRBV30 and TRBJ2-3; TRBD2 aligns across 8 bases. V dropped 6 bases and J dropped 6; count of bases not matched to a gene: 8. The CDR3 spans 13 residues. CDR1 and CDR2 from the germline V gene are GTSNPN and SVGIG (reference sequence). The CDR3 nucleotides are TGTGCCTGTTCGGGGGGGAGCAAGGATACGCAGTATTTT. Translating gives CACSGGSKDTQYF. The full variable domain, with the rest looked up from reference TRBV30 and TRBJ2-3, is SQTIHQWPATLVQPVGSPLSLECTVEGTSNPNLYWYRQAAGRGLQLLFYSVGIGQISSEVPQNLSASRPQDRQFILSSKKLLLSDSGFYLCACSGGSKDTQYFGPGTRLTVL.

The chain recombines TRBV6-7 with TRBJ1-1; 12 bases map to TRBD1. TRBV6-7 is flagged as an ORF with uncertain function. The CDR3 is made up of 17 amino acids. The trim removed 5 bases at V and 4 bases at J, leaving 11 bases unmatched. The CDR3 sequence is CASSTGTGGITGTEAFF. The CDR3 nucleotides read TGTGCCAGCAGTACCGGGACAGGGGGCATAACGGGCACTGAAGCTTTCTTT.

This clone was seen only once. The chain carries TRBV19 and TRBJ2-1; 7 bases map to TRBD2. The trim removed 3 bases at V and 0 bases at J, leaving 5 bases unmatched. The CDR3 covers 16 residues. Germline V lookup: CDR1 LNHDA, CDR2 SQIVND (reference sequence). In nucleotides, the CDR3 is TGTGCCAGTAGTATGGGACGGACTAGCTCCTACAATGAGCAGTTCTTC. It specifies CASSMGRTSSYNEQFF. The whole variable domain, filled in from reference TRBV19 and TRBJ2-1, reads DGGITQSPKYLFRKEGQNVTLSCEQNLNHDAMYWYRQDPGQGLRLIYYSQIVNDFQKGDIAEGYSVSREKKESFPLTVTSAQKNPTAFYLCASSMGRTSSYNEQFFGPGTRLTVL.

The chain uses TRBV3-1 (or the pseudogene TRBV3-2) and TRBJ1-1; TRBD1 aligns across 8 bases. The germline gives CDR1 LGHDT, CDR2 YNNKEL (reference sequence). The CDR3 length is 16 residues. The ends lost 7 bases at V and 1 base at J; junction bases unmatched: 11. The CDR3 loop is CASIHTSTGENTEAFF. DNA for the CDR3: TGTGCCAGCATCCACACTTCGACAGGGGAGAACACTGAAGCTTTCTTT.

The chain uses TRBV5-1 and TRBJ1-1; D ambiguous. CDR3 size: 15 residues. Germline V CDR1 and CDR2: SGHRS, YFSETQ. Trimming shortened V by 0 bases and J by 0 bases, and 9 bases separated the two germline ends. CDR3 loop: CASSLGAALNTEAFF. The CDR3, as DNA: TGCGCCAGCAGCTTGGGGGCCGCGTTGAACACTGAAGCTTTCTTT.

V and J are TRBV30 and TRBJ1-6; D not certain. The length of the CDR3 is 13 residues. From germline, CDR1 is GTSNPN and CDR2 SVGIG (reference sequence). Trimming removed 2 bases at V and 5 bases at J, with 7 bases between. As DNA, the CDR3 is TGTGCCTGGAGTCCCGGGGATAATTCACCCCTCCACTTT. This translates into CAWSPGDNSPLHF.

The gene calls are TRBV6-5 and TRBJ1-5; D is uncertain. The CDR3 is 13 residues long. Germline V lookup: CDR1 MNHEY, CDR2 SVGAGI. Between the trimmed V and J ends, which lost 8 bases and 2 bases, there was a span of 10 bases. The CDR3 bases are TGTGCCAGCTGGCGGGATGGCAATCAGCCCCAGCATTTT. Translation gives CASWRDGNQPQHF.

The chain couples TRBV6-1 to TRBJ1-4; TRBD1 agrees at 9 bases. CDR3 length equals 18 residues. The V segment lost 0 bases and the J segment 8 bases; nucleotides outside the gene matches: 13. From germline, CDR1 is MNHNS and CDR2 SASEGT. The CDR3 loop reads CASSEALMDRGNREKLFF. The CDR3 DNA is TGTGCCAGCAGTGAAGCTCTAATGGACAGGGGAAATCGCGAAAAACTGTTTTTT.

The chain is built from TRBV19 and TRBJ1-5; D may be TRBD1 (6 bases). This CDR3 is 16 amino acids long. CDR1 is LNHDA, CDR2 SQIVND, per germline (reference sequence). With 1 base removed from V and 7 bases from J, the gap between germline ends came to 17 bases. CDR3 sequence (DNA): TGTGCCAGTAGTATAGGGTCTTCAGGGGCTGAGCAGCCCCAGCATTTT. It is translated as CASSIGSSGAEQPQHF.

J is TRBJ2-3 and V is TRBV5-1, with TRBD2 as a possible D gene (5 bases). This CDR3 has 15 amino acids. CDR1 and CDR2 from the germline V gene are SGHRS and YFSETQ. V was trimmed by 4 bases and J by 0 bases, leaving 12 bases between them. CDR3 nucleotides: TGCGCCAGCAGCCTTAGCGACTCTAGCACAGATACGCAGTATTTT. Its protein product is CASSLSDSSTDTQYF.

The V and J genes are TRBV19 and TRBJ1-1; D gene unclear. This CDR3 has 14 residues. V lost 10 bases and J 5 bases, leaving 20 bases between the germline ends. The germline V gene encodes CDR1 LNHDA and CDR2 SQIVND (reference sequence). The CDR3 region is CATRTEKTGTEAFF. Here the CDR3 DNA reads TGTGCCACCAGGACGGAAAAGACGGGGACTGAAGCTTTCTTT.

The rearrangement links TRBV5-4 to TRBJ2-7, with D tentatively TRBD1 (7 bases). CDR1 is SGHNT, CDR2 YYREEE, per germline (reference sequence). The CDR3 spans 16 residues. Trimming left V 4 bases short and J 0 bases short, with 17 bases between. CDR3 sequence reads: CASSRYGGTDSYEQYV. CDR3 DNA sequence: TGTGCCAGCAGCCGCTATGGCGGGACAGACTCCTACGAGCAGTACGTC.

The chain employs TRBV30 and TRBJ1-2, with D tentatively TRBD1 (6 bases). Germline V lookup: CDR1 GTSNPN, CDR2 SVGIG (reference sequence). Trimming pared 3 bases from V and 3 bases from J, leaving 17 bases between. The CDR3 is made up of 15 amino acids. CDR3 residues: CAWRKDSLGYYGYTF. Written as DNA, the CDR3 is TGTGCCTGGAGGAAGGACAGCCTCGGATACTATGGCTACACCTTC.

This clone was recorded only once. V and J are TRBV28 and TRBJ1-1; D remains unclear. V was pared by 3 bases and J by 1 base, with 12 bases between. The germline V gene encodes CDR1 MDHEN and CDR2 SYDVKM. The CDR3 runs 15 residues. The DNA for the CDR3 is TGTGCCAGCAGTTTTGTCGAGGCAAGGAACACTGAAGCTTTCTTT. It is translated as CASSFVEARNTEAFF. Filled out from reference TRBV28 and TRBJ1-1, the complete variable domain reads DVKVTQSSRYLVKRTGEKVFLECVQDMDHENMFWYRQDPGLGLRLIYFSYDVKMKEKGDIPEGYSVSREKKERFSLILESASTNQTSMYLCASSFVEARNTEAFFGQGTRLTVV.

The CDR3: CASSRTGTRSYEQYF. The CDR3 DNA reads TGTGCCAGCAGTCGGACAGGGACCCGCTCCTACGAGCAGTACTTC. The chain has TRBV6-2 or TRBV6-3 and TRBJ2-7; 8 nucleotides align to TRBD1. Germline assignment: CDR1 MNHEY and CDR2 SVGEGT. This CDR3 is 15 amino acids long. Trimming at V came to 5 bases and at J to 0 bases, leaving 6 bases not matched to a gene.

This sequence joins TRBV19 and TRBJ1-6; 8 bases line up with TRBD1. The CDR3 covers 15 residues. Germline CDR1 and CDR2: LNHDA and SQIVND (reference sequence). V lost 5 bases, J lost 3 bases, and 3 bases stayed unmatched. The CDR3 DNA reads as TGTGCCAGTAGTCTACAGGGGGACTATAATTCACCCCTCCACTTT. Translated: CASSLQGDYNSPLHF. The entire variable domain, with the rest obtained from reference TRBV19 and TRBJ1-6, is as follows: DGGITQSPKYLFRKEGQNVTLSCEQNLNHDAMYWYRQDPGQGLRLIYYSQIVNDFQKGDIAEGYSVSREKKESFPLTVTSAQKNPTAFYLCASSLQGDYNSPLHFGNGTRLTVT.

The chain is built from TRBV12-3 or TRBV12-4 and TRBJ2-5; a weak D match, TRBD2 (7 bases). The CDR3 is 13 amino acids. The V gene lost 5 bases and the J gene lost 5 bases, with 12 bases spanning the gap. The chain's CDR3 is CASSRGAFETQYF. The CDR3 nucleotides read TGTGCCAGCAGTCGGGGGGCGTTTGAGACCCAGTACTTC.

The chain has TRBV7-2 and TRBJ2-1; weak D call: TRBD1 (6 bases). Germline V gene sequence: CDR1 SGHTA, CDR2 FQGNSA. Trimming took 5 bases from V and 8 from J, leaving 16 bases between them. The CDR3 has 14 amino acids. The CDR3 nucleotides read TGTGCCAGCAGCGGCAGGGGACCTTTGTATGAGCAGTTCTTC. It yields the protein CASSGRGPLYEQFF.

The J gene is TRBJ2-3, the V gene TRBV6-2 or TRBV6-3; 7 nucleotides agree with TRBD2. The length of the CDR3 is 15 residues. Germline lookup yields CDR1 MNHEY and CDR2 SVGEGT. The J segment lost 4 bases and the V segment lost 4 bases, leaving 8 bases of the junction unmatched. The CDR3 spells CASSLGREWADTQYF. CDR3 DNA: TGTGCCAGCAGTTTGGGGAGGGAGTGGGCAGATACGCAGTATTTT.

V usage is TRBV3-1 (or the pseudogene TRBV3-2) and J usage is TRBJ1-1, with unresolved D. CDR1 is LGHDT and CDR2 is YNNKEL in the germline V gene (reference sequence). CDR3 length equals 13 residues. V shed 4 bases and J shed 6 bases, with 12 bases lying between them. The CDR3 coding sequence is TGTGCCAGCAGCCCTGGAGGGTTCGCTGAAGCTTTCTTT. The encoded protein is CASSPGGFAEAFF.

This chain joins TRBV27 and TRBJ1-1; D is perhaps TRBD1 (5 bases). V dropped 6 bases and J dropped 4 bases, with 15 bases sitting between them. The CDR3 is 14 residues long. From germline, CDR1 is MNHEY and CDR2 SMNVEV (reference sequence). The CDR3 here is CASRPLVGGTEAFF. CDR3 coding DNA: TGTGCCAGCAGGCCCCTAGTCGGGGGCACTGAAGCTTTCTTT.

The chain uses TRBV19 and TRBJ1-4; unclear D gene. CDR1 is LNHDA and CDR2 is SQIVND in the germline V gene (reference sequence). CDR3 length equals 14 residues. Trimming took off 5 bases at V and 7 bases at J, with 14 bases between the two ends. The CDR3 region is CASSPHTGSEKLFF. Here the CDR3 DNA reads TGTGCCAGTAGTCCACACACCGGGAGTGAAAAACTGTTTTTT. Supplemented by reference TRBV19 and TRBJ1-4, the full variable domain reads DGGITQSPKYLFRKEGQNVTLSCEQNLNHDAMYWYRQDPGQGLRLIYYSQIVNDFQKGDIAEGYSVSREKKESFPLTVTSAQKNPTAFYLCASSPHTGSEKLFFGSGTQLSVL.

The chain has TRBV4-1 and TRBJ2-5; 8 bases agree with TRBD2. The CDR3 sequence is 13 residues long. With 4 bases clipped from V and 5 bases from J, the junction kept 3 bases outside the gene matches. Germline CDR1 MGHRA, CDR2 YSYEKL. The CDR3 loop reads CASSLAGSETQYF. The CDR3 DNA reads as TGCGCCAGCAGCCTAGCGGGGTCCGAGACCCAGTACTTC.

The rearrangement uses TRBV7-6 and TRBJ1-1; D gene uncertain. Germline values: CDR1 SGHVS, CDR2 FNYEAQ. CDR3 length equals 17 residues. The V and J ends lost 4 bases and 0 bases respectively, with 18 bases between them. DNA for the CDR3: TGTGCCAGCAGCTCACGAGTGGAGGGCGCGTTGAACACTGAAGCTTTCTTT. Translated: CASSSRVEGALNTEAFF. The full variable domain, with the rest looked up from reference TRBV7-6 and TRBJ1-1, is GAGVSQSPRYKVTKRGQDVALRCDPISGHVSLYWYRQALGQGPEFLTYFNYEAQQDKSGLPNDRFSAERPEGSISTLTIQRTEQRDSAMYRCASSSRVEGALNTEAFFGQGTRLTVV.

This sequence joins TRBV30 and TRBJ2-3; TRBD2 agrees at 7 bases. The germline V gene encodes CDR1 GTSNPN and CDR2 SVGIG (reference sequence). This CDR3 region has 15 residues. The junction had 6 bases not matched to a gene; V was cut back by 2 bases and J by 1 base. The CDR3: CAWSPSRGGTDTQYF. The CDR3 DNA reads TGTGCCTGGAGTCCCTCCCGGGGGGGCACAGATACGCAGTATTTT.

The chain joins TRBV7-9 to TRBJ1-2; D is ambiguous. The CDR3 contains 14 residues. V was cut by 5 bases and J by 2 bases, with 12 bases left in between. CDR1 and CDR2 from the germline V gene are SEHNR and FQNEAQ (reference sequence). CDR3 bases: TGTGCCAGCAGCCCCCTCGGAGGAAACTATGGCTACACCTTC. This codes for CASSPLGGNYGYTF.

V is TRBV19 and J is TRBJ1-6; the D gene is possibly TRBD1 (6 bases). Trimming cost V 6 bases and J 13 bases, with 13 bases left between them. Germline V gene lookup returns CDR1 LNHDA and CDR2 SQIVND (reference sequence). CDR3 length: 12 amino acids. The CDR3 region is CASRGAAPPLHF. The CDR3 DNA sequence: TGTGCCAGTAGGGGGGCCGCCCCCCCCCTCCACTTT.